Each of the 10 T cell receptor beta chains below was sequenced from the same sample in a study of cytomegalovirus exposure and HLA in healthy donors. TCRdb's table, derived via immunoSEQ multiplex PCR, lists solely in-frame clones and lacks some. The top ten clones hold more than 1.5% of a sample with roughly 100,000 clones, 88% of them seen once. Sequencing was carried out using PBMCs. Receptor source: a woman between 18 and 29 years old in good health and CMV-seropositive.

The table lists this clone with a count of one. The chain recombines TRBV28 with TRBJ1-6; perhaps TRBD1 as D (6 bases). The CDR3 is 14 amino acids. CDR1 MDHEN and CDR2 SYDVKM come from the germline V gene. The V end lost 7 bases, the J end lost 10 bases, and 17 bases lay between the germline ends. The CDR3 loop is CASTLRGGQSPLHF. CDR3 in DNA: TGTGCCAGCACCCTCCGGGGGGGGCAATCACCCCTCCACTTT.

The V gene is TRBV9, the J gene TRBJ2-2, with TRBD1 matching over 7 bases. Germline V gives CDR1 SGDLS, CDR2 YYNGEE. CDR3 size: 15 residues. After removal of 0 bases from V and 6 bases from J, the junction contained 5 bases not matched to a gene. Written as DNA, the CDR3 is TGTGCCAGCAGCGTAGGACAGGGTGTCGCCGGGGAGCTGTTTTTT. Protein: CASSVGQGVAGELFF.

The genes are TRBV5-8 and TRBJ1-5, with 7 bases that match TRBD1. V lost 1 base to trimming and J lost 6 bases; unmatched junction nucleotides: 4. The CDR3 consists of 14 residues. CDR1 is SGHTS and CDR2 is YDEGEE in the germline V gene. Here the CDR3 reads CASSLRQGGQPQHF. In DNA, the CDR3 is TGTGCCAGCAGCTTGAGACAGGGCGGTCAGCCCCAGCATTTT.

V is TRBV5-4 and J is TRBJ1-1; the D gene is possibly TRBD1 (5 bases). The V and J ends lost 0 bases and 2 bases respectively, with 17 bases between them. Germline assignment: CDR1 SGHNT and CDR2 YYREEE (reference sequence). The CDR3 spans 17 residues. The CDR3 DNA reads as TGTGCCAGCAGCTTGGATCCCCTGGTAGACAGCAACACTGAAGCTTTCTTT. Translation: CASSLDPLVDSNTEAFF.

This clone appeared a few times. J is TRBJ2-7 and V is TRBV19; 13 nucleotides line up with TRBD2. The CDR3 is 15 residues long. Germline-derived CDR1 and CDR2 are LNHDA and SQIVND (reference sequence). V lost 4 bases and J lost 3; bases outside the gene matches: 3. The CDR3 protein is CASSKGTSGVYEQYF. CDR3 nucleotide sequence: TGTGCCAGTAGTAAGGGGACTAGCGGGGTCTACGAGCAGTACTTC.

This chain connects TRBV5-4 to TRBJ2-7; D might be TRBD1 (5 bases). Trimming cost V 4 bases and J 5 bases, with 10 bases left between them. The V gene's germline CDR1 is SGHNT and CDR2 YYREEE (reference sequence). The CDR3 is 12 residues long. The CDR3 reads CASSIGQDEQYF. The DNA for the CDR3 is TGTGCCAGCAGCATTGGACAAGACGAGCAGTACTTC.

The chain employs TRBV16 and TRBJ1-1, with D uncertain. Per germline, CDR1 KGHSY and CDR2 FQNENV. CDR3 length: 15 residues. V lost 4 bases, J lost 4 bases, and 16 bases lay in between. Here the CDR3 DNA reads TGTGCCAGCAGCCCCTTCAAGAGGTATGGCACTGAAGCTTTCTTT. Its protein product is CASSPFKRYGTEAFF.

This chain uses TRBV7-2 with TRBJ1-6; 10 bases are shared with TRBD1. The ends lost 4 bases at V and 9 bases at J; junction bases unmatched: 6. Germline CDR1 and CDR2: SGHTA and FQGNSA. There are 15 residues in the CDR3. The CDR3 spells CASSSTGGRGSPLHF. The DNA of the CDR3 is TGTGCCAGCAGCTCGACAGGGGGCCGGGGTTCACCCCTCCACTTT.

This rearrangement joins TRBV6-1 to TRBJ1-1; D is ambiguous. Germline V gene lookup returns CDR1 MNHNS and CDR2 SASEGT. This CDR3 comprises 14 residues. V shed 2 bases and J shed 3 bases, with 10 bases lying between them. The CDR3 spells CASSEFFGDTEAFF. CDR3 bases: TGTGCCAGCAGTGAATTTTTCGGTGACACTGAAGCTTTCTTT.

V and J are TRBV10-1 and TRBJ2-7; TRBD1 matches 8 bases. The J segment lost 5 bases and the V segment lost 7 bases, leaving 7 bases of the junction unmatched. This CDR3 spans 13 amino acids. Looked up from germline, CDR1 is WNHNN and CDR2 is SYGVQD (reference sequence). The CDR3 DNA follows: TGCGCCAGCAACGGACAGGGCCCCGACGAGCAGTACGTC. It is translated as CASNGQGPDEQYV.